The clone carrying this T cell receptor beta chain was seen many times. Antigen unknown. These data are taken from a study of T cells after yellow fever vaccination. Germline assignment: CDR1 SEHNR and CDR2 FQNEAQ (reference sequence). V was clipped by 1 base and J by 10 bases, with 8 bases between them. The CDR3 has 12 amino acids. Using its own MiXCR run on the 5' RACE reads, TCRdb lists one record per CDR3 protein. The data hold roughly 330,000 distinct CDR3 sequences, with roughly 4% observed a single time. Notes on the study in general: Shared CD4/CD8 clonotypes were a small share, likely from convergent recombination.

The specimen was PBMCs, collected 5 days after the yellow fever booster vaccination. This clonotype was sampled from a man aged 18 to 29 who received the YFV17D yellow fever vaccine. The rearrangement uses TRBV7-9 and TRBJ2-1; D is undetermined. DNA of the CDR3: TGTGCCAGCAGCTTAGTTGCCTGGGAGCAGTTCTTC. It is translated as CASSLVAWEQFF.